This entry lists 24 T cell receptor beta chains sequenced from one sample in a study of blood T cell repertoires in COVID-19 (dated by TCRdb to about 2020). The method was the immunoSEQ multiplex PCR assay. Entries here come from immuneACCESS through TCRdb and include only in-frame sequences with V and J called. Some clones fail to appear in such tables; in the studies checked, an unresolved V gene covers under half of the shortfall, and the cause of the remainder is unknown. This sample gives tens of thousands of clones in total; 88% of them show up just once. 5.8% of the sample is taken by the ten largest. Source material: peripheral blood. All receptors derive from a man aged 50 to 59 with active COVID-19.

This clone appeared a single time. This chain uses TRBV5-1 with TRBJ2-7, with a tentative D call TRBD1 (6 bases). Trimming took 1 base from V and 7 from J, leaving 9 bases between them. CDR1 is SGHRS, CDR2 YFSETQ, per germline. The CDR3 extends over 12 amino acids. CDR3 loop: CASSLTGREQYF. The CDR3, as DNA: TGCGCCAGCAGCTTGACAGGGCGGGAGCAGTACTTC.

The rearrangement joins TRBV3-1 (or the pseudogene TRBV3-2) to TRBJ2-3, with 11 bases aligning to TRBD2. This CDR3 region has 19 residues. The V gene's germline CDR1 is LGHDT and CDR2 YNNKEL (reference sequence). The V segment lost 2 bases and the J segment 2 bases; nucleotides outside the gene matches: 12. The CDR3 loop reads CASSQLILAGVSDTDTQYF. DNA for the CDR3: TGTGCCAGCAGCCAATTAATACTAGCGGGGGTATCTGACACAGATACGCAGTATTTT.

This clone was observed a handful of times. V usage is TRBV2 and J usage is TRBJ2-7; the match to TRBD2 covers 9 bases. Germline lookup yields CDR1 SNHLY and CDR2 FYNNEI. CDR3 length equals 14 residues. J was trimmed by 4 bases and V by 0 bases; bases with no gene match: 1. CDR3 sequence (DNA): TGTGCCAGCAGTGAAGCTAGCGGGAGTTACGAGCAGTACTTC. Translated, it gives CASSEASGSYEQYF.

The gene calls are TRBV5-4 and TRBJ2-5; 8 nucleotides match TRBD2. Looked up from germline, CDR1 is SGHNT and CDR2 is YYREEE (reference sequence). This CDR3 comprises 14 residues. The V gene end was trimmed by 5 bases and the J gene end by 4 bases; junction bases not matched to a gene: 7. The CDR3 DNA reads TGTGCCAGCAGTTTCGGGGGGGCCGGAGAGACCCAGTACTTC. Amino acids: CASSFGGAGETQYF.

This chain uses TRBV28 with TRBJ1-5; 9 positions match TRBD1. The CDR3 totals 15 residues. Germline lookup yields CDR1 MDHEN and CDR2 SYDVKM. The V and J ends lost 9 bases and 0 bases, in that order; junction bases with no gene match: 6. CDR3 region: CASGTGPYSNQPQHF. The CDR3 DNA follows: TGTGCCAGTGGGACAGGGCCCTATAGCAATCAGCCCCAGCATTTT.

This chain uses TRBV6-5 with TRBJ1-5; no firm D call. V was cut by 7 bases and J by 5 bases, with 12 bases left in between. CDR1 is MNHEY, CDR2 SVGAGI, per germline. CDR3 length: 13 residues. CDR3 nucleotides: TGTGCCAGCACCCCAGGAACCCATCAGCCCCAGCATTTT. Translated, it gives CASTPGTHQPQHF.

V usage is TRBV28 and J usage is TRBJ1-6, with 9 bases that match TRBD1. Trimming removed 4 bases from V and 7 bases from J; junction bases left unmatched: 5. This CDR3 contains 15 residues. The V gene's germline CDR1 is MDHEN and CDR2 SYDVKM. The CDR3 is CASSSAGTGNSPLHF. CDR3 sequence (DNA): TGTGCCAGCAGTTCCGCCGGGACAGGGAATTCACCCCTCCACTTT.

The chain is built from TRBV6-1 and TRBJ1-1; D might be TRBD1 (6 bases). V lost 3 bases and J lost 2, with 7 bases in between. The CDR3 is 13 residues long. Germline-derived CDR1 and CDR2 are MNHNS and SASEGT. CDR3 loop: CASSETGNTEAFF. DNA for the CDR3: TGTGCCAGCAGTGAGACAGGTAACACTGAAGCTTTCTTT.

The V call is TRBV6-2 or TRBV6-3, the J call TRBJ2-2, with 11 bases that match TRBD2. The CDR3 runs 18 residues. V lost 4 bases to trimming and J lost 5 bases; unmatched junction nucleotides: 12. Germline V gene data show CDR1 as MNHEY and CDR2 as SVGEGT. The CDR3 here is CASSSTIAGGPRTGELFF. The CDR3 DNA reads as TGTGCCAGCAGTTCAACGATAGCGGGAGGGCCAAGGACCGGGGAGCTGTTTTTT.

A single count supports this clone. The chain joins TRBV20-1 to TRBJ1-1; D is unresolved. The V gene's germline CDR1 is DFQATT and CDR2 SNEGSKA (reference sequence). The V end was cut by 2 bases, the J end by 8 bases, with 9 bases between. The CDR3 contains 11 residues. CDR3 region: CSARHQTEAFF. DNA of the CDR3: TGCAGTGCTAGACATCAGACAGAAGCTTTCTTT.

The chain carries TRBV7-2 and TRBJ1-1; D perhaps matches TRBD1 (5 bases). The CDR3 loop spans 11 amino acids. The V gene's germline CDR1 is SGHTA and CDR2 FQGNSA. V was cut by 1 base and J by 10 bases, with 7 bases left in between. The CDR3 spells CASSLGQGAFF. The CDR3 nucleotides read TGTGCCAGCAGCTTAGGTCAGGGAGCTTTCTTT.

The V and J genes are TRBV7-8 and TRBJ1-3; 7 bases fit TRBD1. The CDR3 sequence is 15 residues long. The V segment lost 5 bases and the J segment 0 bases; nucleotides outside the gene matches: 4. The V gene's germline CDR1 is SGHVS and CDR2 FQNEAQ. CDR3 region: CASSPGGHSGNTIYF. Written as DNA, the CDR3 is TGTGCCAGCAGCCCAGGGGGTCACTCTGGAAACACCATATATTTT.

The rearrangement joins TRBV4-2 to TRBJ2-7, with a tentative D call TRBD1 (5 bases). This CDR3 comprises 14 residues. Trimming took 4 bases from V and 1 from J, leaving 11 bases between them. Germline assignment: CDR1 LGHNA and CDR2 YNFKEQ. CDR3: CASSLGADSYEQYF. CDR3 DNA sequence: TGTGCCAGCAGCCTAGGGGCAGATTCCTACGAGCAGTACTTC.

This chain joins TRBV4-3 and TRBJ2-7; 7 positions agree with TRBD2. This CDR3 region has 15 residues. Per germline, CDR1 LGHNA and CDR2 YSLEER. After removal of 4 bases from V and 6 bases from J, the junction contained 12 bases not matched to a gene. This CDR3 is CASSRGTGGFSEQYF. As DNA, the CDR3 is TGCGCCAGCAGCCGCGGAACGGGAGGCTTTAGCGAGCAGTACTTC.

The chain recombines TRBV15 with TRBJ1-1, with D possibly being TRBD1 (5 bases). The CDR3 covers 16 residues. Deletions cut 0 bases from V and 1 base from J, with 12 bases between. Germline values: CDR1 LNHNV, CDR2 YYDKDF (reference sequence). The CDR3 protein is CATSRERGRANTEAFF. The CDR3, as DNA: TGTGCCACCAGCAGAGAAAGGGGCAGGGCGAACACTGAAGCTTTCTTT.

The chain recombines TRBV5-5 with TRBJ2-2, with D perhaps matching TRBD2 (5 bases). V lost 0 bases and J lost 4, with 7 bases in between. CDR1 and CDR2 (germline): SGHKS, YYEKEE (reference sequence). The length of the CDR3 is 14 residues. CDR3 nucleotide sequence: TGTGCCAGCAGCTTGGGAGGACTCACCGGGGAGCTGTTTTTT. Protein product: CASSLGGLTGELFF.

This chain uses TRBV7-3 with TRBJ1-5; D possibly corresponds to TRBD1 (6 bases). Germline CDR1 is SGHTA and CDR2 is FQGTGA. The CDR3 loop spans 15 amino acids. V was cut by 0 bases and J by 9 bases, with 15 bases left in between. The CDR3 DNA is TGTGCCAGCAGCTTAACTGGGCAGGGGATGGGGCCCCAGCATTTT. Its translation is CASSLTGQGMGPQHF.

The V gene is TRBV7-2, the J gene TRBJ2-7; 7 bases map to TRBD1. With 5 bases clipped from V and 2 bases from J, the junction kept 9 bases outside the gene matches. Germline V lookup: CDR1 SGHTA, CDR2 FQGNSA. This CDR3 region has 15 residues. The CDR3 loop reads CASSLRGTDAYEQYF. In nucleotides, the CDR3 is TGTGCCAGCAGCCTGCGAGGGACAGACGCCTACGAGCAGTACTTC.

J is TRBJ1-5 and V is TRBV6-5, with D unresolved. Looked up from germline, CDR1 is MNHEY and CDR2 is SVGAGI. The CDR3 has 14 residues. V dropped 4 bases and J dropped 1 base, with 8 bases sitting between them. CDR3 DNA: TGTGCCAGCAGTTGGGGAGCGAGCAATCAGCCCCAGCATTTT. Translation gives CASSWGASNQPQHF.

V and J are TRBV28 and TRBJ1-5; no reliable D call. The V end lost 1 base, the J end lost 6 bases, and 10 bases lay between the germline ends. CDR3 length: 14 amino acids. Germline CDR1 and CDR2: MDHEN and SYDVKM. The CDR3 sequence: CASSLSMAGQPQHF. The CDR3 DNA reads as TGTGCCAGCAGTTTATCAATGGCAGGTCAGCCCCAGCATTTT.

The V call is TRBV10-3, the J call TRBJ2-7, with D tentatively TRBD2 (5 bases). Trimming stripped 7 bases from V and 0 bases from J, with 10 bases between. The CDR3 is 13 amino acids. Germline V gene data show CDR1 as ENHRY and CDR2 as SYGVKD. In DNA form, the CDR3 reads TGTGCCATCAAGGGAGCGGACTCCTACGAGCAGTACTTC. Protein: CAIKGADSYEQYF.

The rearrangement uses TRBV11-2 and TRBJ1-1; D may be TRBD1 (6 bases). The germline CDR1 and CDR2 sequences are SGHAT and FQNNGV. V was shortened by 0 bases and J by 7 bases, with 12 bases between the two germline ends. CDR3 length: 14 amino acids. DNA of the CDR3: TGTGCCAGCAGCTTAGACCTCCGGGACATTGAAGCTTTCTTT. Amino acids: CASSLDLRDIEAFF. Filled out from reference TRBV11-2 and TRBJ1-1, the complete variable domain reads EAGVAQSPRYKIIEKRQSVAFWCNPISGHATLYWYQQILGQGPKLLIQFQNNGVVDDSQLPKDRFSAERLKGVDSTLKIQPAKLEDSAVYLCASSLDLRDIEAFFGQGTRLTVV.

The J gene is TRBJ1-1, the V gene TRBV28; D is ambiguous. Trimming stripped 6 bases from V and 5 bases from J, with 10 bases between. Germline CDR1 reads MDHEN; CDR2 reads SYDVKM. The CDR3 is 12 residues long. Written as DNA, the CDR3 is TGTGCCAGCAGGGTCCGGGAAACTGAAGCTTTCTTT. Protein: CASRVRETEAFF.

The V call is TRBV25-1, the J call TRBJ2-7; TRBD1 matches at 8 bases. The V and J ends lost 4 bases and 5 bases, in that order; junction bases with no gene match: 4. The V gene's germline CDR1 is MGHDK and CDR2 SYGVNS. This CDR3 spans 13 amino acids. The CDR3 spells CASSGTGIDEQYF. The CDR3 DNA reads as TGTGCCAGCAGTGGGACAGGGATCGACGAGCAGTACTTC.